This TCR beta chain was sequenced in a study of CD8+ T cells in alopecia areata. Study-level information: Those treated were given oral tofacitinib at 5 to 10 mg twice daily. A 6-month off-drug phase came after tofacitinib, which had lasted 6 to 18 months. Study-wide points: Greater clonality was observed in lesional scalp samples, especially alopecia totalis/universalis, versus normal scalp.

V was shortened by 1 base and J by 15 bases, with 12 bases between the two germline ends. This CDR3 is built from 11 residues. Per the germline V gene, CDR1 is DFQATT and CDR2 is SNEGSKA (reference sequence). For this clone: Its antigen is undetermined.

The treatment is: oral pan-JAK inhibitor, 5-10 mg twice daily. RNA was extracted and reverse transcribed into cDNA as the sequencing template. This table comes from immunoSEQ multiplex PCR, and its TCRdb copy is limited to in-frame clones, with some not included. This table has roughly 220,000 clones, just over 65% appearing once. V is TRBV20-1 and J is TRBJ1-4; D is uncertain. The specimen comprised CD4+ T cells sorted from blood, sampled around week 44, from a patient treated with tofacitinib. The TCR was taken from a human donor with alopecia areata. The CDR3 sequence is CSARGGLGMFF. Written as DNA, the CDR3 is TGCAGTGCTAGAGGTGGCCTCGGGATGTTTTTT.